Shown below are 27 T cell receptor beta chains from a single sample sequenced in a study of CD8 T cells in Susac syndrome. Random hexamers were used to reverse transcribe roughly 0.45 to 1 ug of RNA. Via MiXCR, TCRdb re-called the immunoSEQ multiplex PCR reads, giving one row per CDR3 protein. Among some 110,000 distinct CDR3 sequences listed, about 92% were seen once. Sequencing was done on a sample of CD4+ T cells from PBMCs. The origin of the receptors is a human donor with multiple sclerosis.

The chain combines TRBV20-1 with TRBJ2-3, with D tentatively TRBD1 or TRBD2 (5 bases each). The germline gives CDR1 DFQATT, CDR2 SNEGSKA (reference sequence). The CDR3 extends over 14 amino acids. V shed 6 bases and J shed 2 bases, with 15 bases lying between them. The CDR3 coding sequence is TGCAGTGCAACCACGCTCGGGACCACAGATACGCAGTATTTT. It encodes CSATTLGTTDTQYF.

The rearrangement joins TRBV4-3 to TRBJ2-1; the D is unclear. The V gene lost 4 bases and the J gene lost 6 bases, with 10 bases spanning the gap. There are 13 residues in the CDR3. The germline V gene has CDR1 LGHNA and CDR2 YSLEER. Here the CDR3 reads CASSPATGNEQFF. CDR3 DNA sequence: TGCGCCAGCAGCCCCGCTACCGGCAATGAGCAGTTCTTC.

This clonotype was seen only a few times. The CDR3 region has the DNA TGCGCCAACTCCGACCCTCCTCCACAGTCGAATCAGCCCCAGCATTTT. It is translated as CANSDPPPQSNQPQHF. V is TRBV23-1 and J is TRBJ1-5; D unresolved. TRBV23-1 is flagged as an ORF with uncertain function. V lost 10 bases to trimming and J lost 4 bases, with 23 bases between them. The CDR3 totals 16 residues.

The chain links TRBV10-3 to TRBJ2-1, with no clear D. The germline V and J ends were trimmed by 4 bases and 7 bases, with 8 bases remaining between them. Germline V gene data show CDR1 as ENHRY and CDR2 as SYGVKD. The CDR3 totals 12 residues. The CDR3 bases are TGTGCCATCAGTGCAGAAGAGAATGAGCAGTTCTTC. Translated: CAISAEENEQFF.

The rearrangement joins TRBV6-2 or TRBV6-3 to TRBJ2-6, with 7 nucleotides matching TRBD1. The V gene end was trimmed by 7 bases and the J gene end by 0 bases; junction bases not matched to a gene: 12. The CDR3 has 18 amino acids. Per germline, CDR1 MNHEY and CDR2 SVGEGT. The CDR3 here is CASTRTGVTPSGANVLTF. The CDR3 region has the DNA TGTGCCAGCACCCGGACAGGTGTCACCCCCTCTGGGGCCAACGTCCTGACTTTC.

As DNA, the CDR3 is TGTGCCAGCAGCCAAGGAGGGCTGGGCTACACCTTC. It translates to CASSQGGLGYTF. V usage is TRBV3-1 and J usage is TRBJ1-2, with D uncertain. Germline CDR1 and CDR2: LGHDT and YNNKEL (reference sequence). The CDR3 is 12 amino acids. V dropped 1 base and J dropped 8 bases, with 8 bases sitting between them.

V usage is TRBV7-9 and J usage is TRBJ1-6; TRBD1 aligns across 7 bases. The CDR3 covers 13 residues. Germline V lookup: CDR1 SEHNR, CDR2 FQNEAQ (reference sequence). With 10 bases clipped from V and 9 bases from J, the junction kept 9 bases outside the gene matches. CDR3 region: CATSGQPASPLHF. The CDR3 coding sequence is TGTGCCACTTCGGGACAGCCGGCTTCACCCCTCCACTTT.

The CDR3 loop reads CASSLGAGYETQYF. The CDR3 nucleotides read TGTGCCAGCAGCTTAGGGGCAGGGTACGAGACCCAGTACTTC. V usage is TRBV7-2 and J usage is TRBJ2-5; maybe TRBD1 (5 bases). Germline V gene lookup returns CDR1 SGHTA and CDR2 FQGNSA. The CDR3 is 14 amino acids. V was clipped by 1 base and J by 5 bases, with 11 bases between them. The full variable domain, with the rest looked up from reference TRBV7-2 and TRBJ2-5, is GAGVSQSPSNKVTEKGKDVELRCDPISGHTALYWYRQSLGQGLEFLIYFQGNSAPDKSGLPSDRFSAERTGGSVSTLTIQRTQQEDSAVYLCASSLGAGYETQYFGPGTRLLVL.

V usage is TRBV7-9 and J usage is TRBJ1-2, with D maybe TRBD1 (5 bases). The length of the CDR3 is 13 residues. From germline, CDR1 is SEHNR and CDR2 FQNEAQ (reference sequence). The V gene lost 5 bases and the J gene lost 1 base, with 8 bases spanning the gap. CDR3 in amino acids: CASSGDSNYGYTF. The CDR3 nucleotides read TGTGCCAGCAGCGGCGACAGTAACTATGGCTACACCTTC.

The chain uses TRBV28 and TRBJ1-2; D unclear. CDR1 is MDHEN, CDR2 SYDVKM, per germline. V was cut by 8 bases and J by 5 bases, with 6 bases left in between. There are 10 residues in the CDR3. Written as DNA, the CDR3 is TGTGCCAGCGGCGAGTATGGCTACACCTTC. Its translation is CASGEYGYTF.

The chain is built from TRBV2 and TRBJ1-2; 7 bases are shared with TRBD1. The V gene end was trimmed by 6 bases and the J gene end by 8 bases; junction bases not matched to a gene: 12. In germline, CDR1 is SNHLY, CDR2 FYNNEI. The CDR3 length is 14 residues. CDR3: CASSAVTGAAGYTF. The CDR3 DNA reads as TGTGCCAGCAGCGCGGTAACAGGGGCAGCCGGCTACACCTTC.

The chain uses TRBV12-3 or TRBV12-4 and TRBJ1-2; D perhaps matches TRBD1 (6 bases). CDR3 length: 14 residues. Trimming shortened V by 2 bases and J by 8 bases, and 15 bases separated the two germline ends. The CDR3 DNA reads as TGTGCCAGCAGTTTATACATCGGGGGCTGGGGCTACACCTTC. Its translation: CASSLYIGGWGYTF.

This chain connects TRBV12-3 or TRBV12-4 to TRBJ2-4, with D perhaps TRBD1 (5 bases). Trimming stripped 1 base from V and 8 bases from J, with 9 bases between. This CDR3 comprises 13 residues. CDR3 sequence reads: CASSLGRRDIQYF. CDR3 DNA sequence: TGTGCCAGCAGTTTAGGTCGCAGGGACATTCAGTACTTC.

The rearrangement uses TRBV4-2 and TRBJ1-2, with TRBD1 matching over 8 bases. V was pared by 5 bases and J by 3 bases, with 8 bases of the junction left unmatched. This CDR3 is built from 15 residues. The V gene's germline CDR1 is LGHNA and CDR2 YNFKEQ. The CDR3, as DNA: TGTGCCAGCAGCGTTCAGACAGGGGTGGACTATGGCTACACCTTC. Translation: CASSVQTGVDYGYTF.

The chain uses TRBV20-1 and TRBJ2-2; possibly TRBD1 for D (5 bases). Germline V gene sequence: CDR1 DFQATT, CDR2 SNEGSKA (reference sequence). The CDR3 contains 13 residues. The ends were cut back, 3 bases at V and 3 bases at J, with 8 bases in the middle. The DNA of the CDR3 is TGCAGTGCTAGCAGGGTCGACACCGGGGAGCTGTTTTTT. Residues: CSASRVDTGELFF.

V usage is TRBV10-3 and J usage is TRBJ2-7; 9 positions match TRBD1. Per the germline V gene, CDR1 is ENHRY and CDR2 is SYGVKD. V lost 4 bases to trimming and J lost 6 bases; unmatched junction nucleotides: 10. This CDR3 comprises 15 residues. This chain's CDR3 is CAISAREQGAGEQYF. CDR3 DNA sequence: TGTGCCATCAGTGCCCGGGAACAGGGGGCAGGCGAGCAGTACTTC.

V gene TRBV5-1 combines with J gene TRBJ2-5, with TRBD2 matching over 11 bases. The CDR3 is made up of 15 amino acids. Germline-derived CDR1 and CDR2 are SGHRS and YFSETQ. J gave up 2 bases and V 0 bases, and 0 bases lay outside the gene matches. The CDR3 nucleotides are TGCGCCAGCAGCTTGGTAGCGGGGGGGCAAGAGACCCAGTACTTC. As protein: CASSLVAGGQETQYF.

This chain links TRBV7-8 with TRBJ1-1, with D possibly being TRBD1 (5 bases). V lost 0 bases to trimming and J lost 4 bases, with 9 bases between them. CDR1 SGHVS and CDR2 FQNEAQ come from the germline V gene. The CDR3 consists of 14 residues. The DNA of the CDR3 is TGTGCCAGCAGCTTAGCGGGGGAGGTCACTGAAGCTTTCTTT. This sequence encodes CASSLAGEVTEAFF.

This clonotype came up once. This chain links TRBV20-1 with TRBJ1-2, with a tentative D call TRBD1 (5 bases). Trimming left V 3 bases short and J 1 base short, with 15 bases between. The CDR3 consists of 15 residues. Germline CDR1 DFQATT, CDR2 SNEGSKA (reference sequence). This chain's CDR3 is CSARAQGADNYGYTF. The DNA for the CDR3 is TGCAGTGCTAGGGCCCAGGGAGCCGATAACTATGGCTACACCTTC.

A single count supports this clonotype. The chain links TRBV7-9 to TRBJ1-2; D ambiguous. This CDR3 spans 15 amino acids. Germline values: CDR1 SEHNR, CDR2 FQNEAQ (reference sequence). Deletions cut 2 bases from V and 0 bases from J, with 10 bases between. CDR3 sequence (DNA): TGTGCCAGCAGCTTACGGCAGCAAACTAACTATGGCTACACCTTC. Protein sequence: CASSLRQQTNYGYTF.

This clonotype was picked up one time. This sequence joins TRBV20-1 and TRBJ2-3; 7 bases are shared with TRBD2. This CDR3 region has 16 residues. The germline gives CDR1 DFQATT, CDR2 SNEGSKA (reference sequence). J was trimmed by 1 base and V by 0 bases; bases with no gene match: 7. DNA for the CDR3: TGCAGTGCTAGAGATCCGAGCGGGGCGGGCACAGATACGCAGTATTTT. Residues: CSARDPSGAGTDTQYF.

The chain employs TRBV30 and TRBJ2-7, with 7 bases that match TRBD2. The CDR3 loop spans 18 amino acids. Trimming removed 0 bases from V and 0 bases from J; junction bases left unmatched: 14. Per the germline V gene, CDR1 is GTSNPN and CDR2 is SVGIG (reference sequence). CDR3 in DNA: TGTGCCTGGAGTGTAGGCCGACTAGCATTGATGCACTCCTACGAGCAGTACTTC. Protein sequence: CAWSVGRLALMHSYEQYF.

The chain is built from TRBV28 and TRBJ1-2; D possibly corresponds to TRBD1 (6 bases). The germline CDR1 and CDR2 sequences are MDHEN and SYDVKM. This CDR3 region has 12 residues. Between the trimmed V and J ends, which lost 7 bases and 4 bases, there was a span of 10 bases. CDR3 sequence (DNA): TGTGCCAGCACAAGGGGGGGCTATGGCTACACCTTC. It codes for CASTRGGYGYTF.

The chain uses TRBV5-6 and TRBJ1-1; D unresolved. CDR3 length equals 12 residues. Trimming removed 0 bases from V and 11 bases from J, with 11 bases in between. Looked up from germline, CDR1 is SGHDT and CDR2 is YYEEEE. As DNA, the CDR3 is TGTGCCAGCAGCTTGGCCGGGCTAAGGGCTTTCTTT. Protein: CASSLAGLRAFF.

The chain carries TRBV27 and TRBJ1-2; the D is unclear. Trimming left V 9 bases short and J 3 bases short, with 11 bases between. CDR3 length equals 12 residues. Germline V lookup: CDR1 MNHEY, CDR2 SMNVEV (reference sequence). The CDR3 sequence: CASEGSHYGYTF. DNA for the CDR3: TGTGCCAGTGAGGGATCCCACTATGGCTACACCTTC.

The chain is built from TRBV7-9 and TRBJ1-2; D is ambiguous. The length of the CDR3 is 13 residues. From germline, CDR1 is SEHNR and CDR2 FQNEAQ (reference sequence). The V end was cut by 5 bases, the J end by 5 bases, with 12 bases between. CDR3 sequence reads: CASSVGGRYGYTF. Here the CDR3 DNA reads TGTGCCAGCAGCGTTGGAGGGCGTTATGGCTACACCTTC.

The genes are TRBV5-6 and TRBJ2-2; possible D gene TRBD1, 5 bases. With 1 base removed from V and 4 bases from J, the gap between germline ends came to 11 bases. Germline V gene sequence: CDR1 SGHDT, CDR2 YYEEEE. CDR3 length equals 15 residues. The CDR3 DNA reads TGTGCCAGCAGCTTGTTCAGGACATCCACCGGGGAGCTGTTTTTT. Translation gives CASSLFRTSTGELFF.